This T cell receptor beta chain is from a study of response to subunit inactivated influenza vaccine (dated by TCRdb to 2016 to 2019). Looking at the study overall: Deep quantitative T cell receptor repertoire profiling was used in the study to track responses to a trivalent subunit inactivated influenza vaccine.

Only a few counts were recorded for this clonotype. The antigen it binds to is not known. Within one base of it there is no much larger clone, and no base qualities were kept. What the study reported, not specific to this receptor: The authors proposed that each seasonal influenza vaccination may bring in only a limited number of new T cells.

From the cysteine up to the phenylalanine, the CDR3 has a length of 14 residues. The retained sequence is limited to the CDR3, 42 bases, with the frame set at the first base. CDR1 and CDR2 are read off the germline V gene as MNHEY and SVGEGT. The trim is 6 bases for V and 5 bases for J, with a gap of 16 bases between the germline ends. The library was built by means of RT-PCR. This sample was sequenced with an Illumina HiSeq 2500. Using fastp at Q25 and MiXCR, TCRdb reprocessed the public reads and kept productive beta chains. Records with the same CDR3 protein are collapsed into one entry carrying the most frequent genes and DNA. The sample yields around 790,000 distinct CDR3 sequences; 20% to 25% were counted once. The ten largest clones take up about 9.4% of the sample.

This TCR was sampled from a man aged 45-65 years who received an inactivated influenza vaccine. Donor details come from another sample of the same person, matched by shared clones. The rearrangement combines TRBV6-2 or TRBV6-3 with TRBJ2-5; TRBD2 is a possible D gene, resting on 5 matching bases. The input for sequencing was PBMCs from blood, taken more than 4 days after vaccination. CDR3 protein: CASRLVGSWETQYF. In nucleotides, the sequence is TGTGCCAGCAGACTCGTGGGGAGTTGGGAGACCCAGTACTTC.